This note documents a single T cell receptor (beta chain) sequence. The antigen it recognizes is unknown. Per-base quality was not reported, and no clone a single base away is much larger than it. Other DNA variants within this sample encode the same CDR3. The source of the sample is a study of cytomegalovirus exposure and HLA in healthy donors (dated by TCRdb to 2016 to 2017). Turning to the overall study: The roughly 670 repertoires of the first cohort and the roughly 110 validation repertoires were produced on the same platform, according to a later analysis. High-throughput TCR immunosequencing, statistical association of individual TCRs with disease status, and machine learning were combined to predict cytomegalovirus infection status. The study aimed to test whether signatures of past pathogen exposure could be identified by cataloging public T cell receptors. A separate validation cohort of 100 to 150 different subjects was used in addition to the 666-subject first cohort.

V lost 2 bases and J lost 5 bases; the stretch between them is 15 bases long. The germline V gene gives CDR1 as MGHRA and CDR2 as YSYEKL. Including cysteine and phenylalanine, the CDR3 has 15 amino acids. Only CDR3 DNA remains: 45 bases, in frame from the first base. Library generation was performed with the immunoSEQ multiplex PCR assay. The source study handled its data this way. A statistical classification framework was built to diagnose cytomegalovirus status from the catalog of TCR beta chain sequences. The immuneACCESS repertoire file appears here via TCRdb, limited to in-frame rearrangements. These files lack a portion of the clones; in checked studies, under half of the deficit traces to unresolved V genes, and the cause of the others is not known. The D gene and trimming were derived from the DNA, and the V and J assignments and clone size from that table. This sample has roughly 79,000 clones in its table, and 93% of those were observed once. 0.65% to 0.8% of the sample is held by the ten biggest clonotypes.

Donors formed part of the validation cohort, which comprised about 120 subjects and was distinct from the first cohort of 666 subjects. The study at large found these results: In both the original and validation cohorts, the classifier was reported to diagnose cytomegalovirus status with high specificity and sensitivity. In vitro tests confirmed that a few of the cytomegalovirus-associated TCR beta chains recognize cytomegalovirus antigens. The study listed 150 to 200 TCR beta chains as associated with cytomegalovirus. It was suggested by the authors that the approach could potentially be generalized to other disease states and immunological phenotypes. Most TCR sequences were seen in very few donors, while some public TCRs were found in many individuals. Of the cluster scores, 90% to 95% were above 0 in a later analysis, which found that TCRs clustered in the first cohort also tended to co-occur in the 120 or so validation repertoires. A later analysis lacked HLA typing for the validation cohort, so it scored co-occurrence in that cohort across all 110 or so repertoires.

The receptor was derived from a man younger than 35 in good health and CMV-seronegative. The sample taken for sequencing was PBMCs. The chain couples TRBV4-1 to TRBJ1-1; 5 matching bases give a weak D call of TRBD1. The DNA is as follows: TGCGCCAGCAGCCAACCCTGGGGGGGGAGGACTGAAGCTTTCTTT. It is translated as CASSQPWGGRTEAFF.